The present entry profiles one T cell receptor (beta chain) with its context. The data were obtained in a study of shared clonotypes between healthy human individuals. Profiling relied on immunoSEQ multiplex PCR, and the TCRdb table lists in-frame clones only, not all of them. In the table there are 2 million to 2.5 million clones, roughly 92% of which are singletons. Sample: naive CD4+ T cells from PBMCs. Noted subset: CD45RA+ positively selected. This TCR came from a man younger than 35 in good health. Some clones in this sample may be carry-over from other donors' samples.

The CDR3 loop is CASSWTEASGANVLTF. CDR3 coding DNA: TGTGCCAGCAGTTGGACAGAGGCCTCTGGGGCCAACGTCCTGACTTTC. The rearrangement links TRBV2 to TRBJ2-6; D is perhaps TRBD1 (6 bases). This CDR3 has 16 amino acids. CDR1 is SNHLY, CDR2 FYNNEI, per germline. Trimming took 5 bases from V and 0 from J, leaving 11 bases between them. The full variable domain, with the rest looked up from reference TRBV2 and TRBJ2-6, is EPEVTQTPSHQVTQMGQEVILRCVPISNHLYFYWYRQILGQKVEFLVSFYNNEISEKSEIFDDQFSVERPDGSNFTLKIRSTKLEDSAMYFCASSWTEASGANVLTFGAGSRLTVL.